The 13 T cell receptor beta chains listed next were all sequenced from one sample in a study of cytotoxic CD8 clonotypes in ibrutinib-treated CLL. The protocol was immunoSEQ multiplex PCR, while the TCRdb copy is restricted to in-frame clones and leaves out a portion. The sample consists of about 160,000 clones, roughly 90% of them appearing once. This specimen was PBMCs, taken at disease progression, from a patient treated with ibrutinib. The receptor source for this set is a human donor with chronic lymphocytic leukemia.

This clone was observed a single time. The chain joins TRBV6-1 to TRBJ2-3; possible D gene TRBD2, 6 bases. This CDR3 is 14 amino acids long. Deletions cut 7 bases from V and 0 bases from J, with 11 bases between. Germline V CDR1 and CDR2: MNHNS, SASEGT. The CDR3 sequence: CASTRDFSTDTQYF. The CDR3 DNA sequence: TGTGCCAGCACCCGGGACTTTAGCACAGATACGCAGTATTTT.

Turning to this clone: Compared with germline, one end of the junction differs, possibly owing to a read error. The chain couples TRBV7-3 to TRBJ2-1, with 8 bases identical to TRBD2. Germline CDR1 reads SGHTA; CDR2 reads FQGTGA. The CDR3 is made up of 15 amino acids. The CDR3 nucleotides read TGTGCCAGCAGCCTAACTAGCGGACGGAACAATGAGCAGTTCTTC. This codes for CASSLTSGRNNEQFF.

The rearrangement uses TRBV21-1 and TRBJ2-3; the table's D call, TRBD1, was not checked against the DNA. TRBV21-1 is annotated as a pseudogene. CDR3 length: 17 amino acids. CDR3 sequence: CASSKRVTGLWTDTQYF. For the CDR3, the DNA is TGTGCCAGCAGCAAAAGGGTGACAGGGTTGTGGACAGATACGCAGTATTTT.

V gene TRBV7-2 combines with J gene TRBJ2-7; D not certain. V was clipped by 5 bases and J by 5 bases, with 10 bases between them. CDR1 is SGHTA, CDR2 FQGNSA, per germline. This CDR3 has 12 residues. The CDR3 bases are TGTGCCAGCAGCCCGAGACTTCACGAGCAGTACTTC. This gives the protein CASSPRLHEQYF.

In DNA, the CDR3 is TGTGCCAGCAGCGTAGGTAGGCCGTCGAGGGCTAAGGAGACCCAGTACTTC. This translates into CASSVGRPSRAKETQYF. The chain combines TRBV9 with TRBJ2-5, with D maybe TRBD2 (5 bases). Germline lookup yields CDR1 SGDLS and CDR2 YYNGEE. The germline V and J ends were trimmed by 0 bases and 5 bases, with 20 bases remaining between them. The CDR3 spans 17 residues.

The rearrangement uses TRBV5-4 and TRBJ1-2; 8 bases map to TRBD1. The germline V gene has CDR1 SGHNT and CDR2 YYREEE (reference sequence). The CDR3 contains 14 residues. Unmatched junction bases numbered 5, after V lost 3 bases and J lost 4 bases. CDR3 sequence reads: CASSSTGVIYGYTF. The CDR3 DNA is TGTGCCAGCAGCTCGACAGGGGTCATCTATGGCTACACCTTC.

The sample holds one count of this clone. The DNA for the CDR3 is TGTGCCTGGAGTGTAAACAGGAACTATGGCTACACCTTC. Its protein is CAWSVNRNYGYTF. The chain carries TRBV30 and TRBJ1-2, with D possibly TRBD1 on 5 matching bases. V lost 0 bases and J 2 bases, leaving 7 bases between the germline ends. In germline, CDR1 is GTSNPN, CDR2 SVGIG (reference sequence). This CDR3 spans 13 amino acids.

This chain uses TRBV5-6 with TRBJ1-5, with 10 bases fitting TRBD1. Germline V gives CDR1 SGHDT, CDR2 YYEEEE. V dropped 3 bases and J dropped 6; count of bases not matched to a gene: 9. The CDR3 length is 16 residues. CDR3 bases: TGTGCCAGCAGCTCGACGGGACAGGGGAATTTTCAGCCCCAGCATTTT. Protein: CASSSTGQGNFQPQHF.

The V gene is TRBV6-1, the J gene TRBJ2-6; D uncertain. The CDR3 runs 15 residues. Trimming removed 5 bases at V and 0 bases at J, with 8 bases between. Germline CDR1 is MNHNS and CDR2 is SASEGT. CDR3 sequence (DNA): TGTGCCAGCAGTTCCGAAAGCTCTGGGGCCAACGTCCTGACTTTC. It yields the protein CASSSESSGANVLTF.

This chain uses TRBV7-3 with TRBJ2-1; 9 bases agree with TRBD2. This CDR3 has 15 residues. Trimming at V came to 5 bases and at J to 4 bases, leaving 6 bases not matched to a gene. Germline lookup yields CDR1 SGHTA and CDR2 FQGTGA. The CDR3: CASSLGLAGYNEQFF. CDR3 bases: TGTGCCAGCAGCCTGGGACTAGCAGGGTACAATGAGCAGTTCTTC.

The chain combines TRBV10-3 with TRBJ2-7; D call uncertain. Germline V lookup: CDR1 ENHRY, CDR2 SYGVKD. Trimming pared 7 bases from V and 6 bases from J, leaving 13 bases between. CDR3 length equals 12 residues. CDR3 sequence (DNA): TGTGCCATCACCGGGCCGAAGGGCGAGCAGTACTTC. Its translation is CAITGPKGEQYF.

This chain joins TRBV15 and TRBJ2-7, with TRBD2 as a possible D gene (6 bases). V shed 0 bases and J shed 2 bases, with 17 bases lying between them. The length of the CDR3 is 17 residues. Germline CDR1 LNHNV, CDR2 YYDKDF (reference sequence). The CDR3 DNA reads as TGTGCCACCAGCAGAGATAGTGCGCGGAGGGTGACCTACGAGCAGTACTTC. Its translation is CATSRDSARRVTYEQYF.

The chain is built from TRBV27 and TRBJ1-1; no definite D call. CDR3 length equals 14 residues. Trimming removed 7 bases at V and 0 bases at J, with 12 bases between. Germline values: CDR1 MNHEY, CDR2 SMNVEV (reference sequence). CDR3 nucleotide sequence: TGTGCCAGCATTGGTGGTTTTTTGAACACTGAAGCTTTCTTT. Translated, it gives CASIGGFLNTEAFF.